The entry below gives a single T cell receptor beta chain sequence along with its context. Time point meaning: cycle 4 day 1 (C4D1), after 6 weeks of nivolumab. Each patient relapsed following autologous stem cell transplantation, and prior brentuximab vedotin exposure differed. Relapsed/refractory classical Hodgkin lymphoma patients had complete, partial or progressive responses. This record belongs to a study of PD-1 blockade in classical Hodgkin lymphoma. The CDR3 totals 16 residues. CDR1 and CDR2 (germline): SGHRS, YFSETQ. Germline trimming cut 3 bases from V and 0 bases from J; bases unmatched to any gene: 5. TCRdb's table, derived via immunoSEQ multiplex PCR, lists solely in-frame clones and lacks some. This table holds around 25,000 clones, roughly 77% found once.

This specimen consisted of peripheral blood mononuclear cells (PBMCs), obtained before the fourth cycle of nivolumab. This TCR came from a human donor with classical Hodgkin lymphoma. The rearrangement links TRBV5-1 to TRBJ2-1; TRBD2 matches 8 bases. CDR3 loop: CASSSVAGRSYNEQFF. DNA of the CDR3: TGCGCCAGCAGCTCCGTAGCGGGGCGCTCCTACAATGAGCAGTTCTTC.